This TCR beta chain was recorded in a study of T cells in Graves' hyperthyroidism and ophthalmopathy. This CDR3 region has 14 residues. V lost 3 bases to trimming and J lost 5 bases, with 16 bases between them. Germline lookup yields CDR1 DFQATT and CDR2 SNEGSKA (reference sequence). Diagnoses were made from clinical symptoms, serum measures (thyroxine and TRAb), thyroid ultrasound and orbital computed tomography. What was amplified from RNA transcripts were TCR beta CDR3 regions. HTBI primers were the set used in a first-round RT-PCR of the TCR CDR3. TCRdb redid the calling of the multiplex PCR reads with MiXCR, one entry per CDR3 protein. The sample carries 300,000 to 450,000 distinct CDR3 sequences, approximately 25% recorded once.

The chain joins TRBV20-1 to TRBJ2-5, with D maybe TRBD2 (5 bases). The sequenced material came from blood. The TCR sequence derives from a man aged 50-60 years with Graves' hyperthyroidism. The CDR3 is CSASPFVGVETQYF. CDR3 DNA sequence: TGCAGTGCTAGCCCGTTTGTGGGAGTTGAGACCCAGTACTTC.